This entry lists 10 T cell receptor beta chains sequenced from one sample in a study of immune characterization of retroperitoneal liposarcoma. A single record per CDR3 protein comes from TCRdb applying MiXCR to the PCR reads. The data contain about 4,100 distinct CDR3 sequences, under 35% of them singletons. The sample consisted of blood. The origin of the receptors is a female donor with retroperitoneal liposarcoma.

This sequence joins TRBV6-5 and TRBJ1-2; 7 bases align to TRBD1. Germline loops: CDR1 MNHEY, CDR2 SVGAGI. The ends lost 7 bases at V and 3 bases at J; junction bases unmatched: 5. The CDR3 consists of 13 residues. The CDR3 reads CASTPTGYYGYTF. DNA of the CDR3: TGTGCCAGCACTCCGACAGGGTACTATGGCTACACCTTC.

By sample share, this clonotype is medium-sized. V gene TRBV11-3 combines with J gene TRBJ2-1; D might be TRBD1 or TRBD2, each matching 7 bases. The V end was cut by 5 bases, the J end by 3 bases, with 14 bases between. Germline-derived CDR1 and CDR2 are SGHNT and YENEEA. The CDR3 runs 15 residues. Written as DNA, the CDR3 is TGTGCCAGCAGCCCAGGGGGGGGTTTCTACAATGAGCAGTTCTTC. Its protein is CASSPGGGFYNEQFF.

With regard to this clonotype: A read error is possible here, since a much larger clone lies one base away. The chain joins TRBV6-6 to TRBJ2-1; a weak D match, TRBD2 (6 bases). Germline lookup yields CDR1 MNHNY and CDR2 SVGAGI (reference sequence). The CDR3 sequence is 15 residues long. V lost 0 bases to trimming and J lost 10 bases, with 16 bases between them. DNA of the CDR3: TGTGCCAGCAGTTACTCTGGCGGGACTTCCTACGAGCAGTTCTTC. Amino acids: CASSYSGGTSYEQFF.

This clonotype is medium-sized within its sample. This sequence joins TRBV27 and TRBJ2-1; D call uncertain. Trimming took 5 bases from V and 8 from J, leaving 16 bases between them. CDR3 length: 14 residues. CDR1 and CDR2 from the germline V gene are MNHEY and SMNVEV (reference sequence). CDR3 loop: CASSPAHIFYEQFF. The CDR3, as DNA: TGTGCCAGCAGTCCCGCCCATATCTTCTATGAGCAGTTCTTC.

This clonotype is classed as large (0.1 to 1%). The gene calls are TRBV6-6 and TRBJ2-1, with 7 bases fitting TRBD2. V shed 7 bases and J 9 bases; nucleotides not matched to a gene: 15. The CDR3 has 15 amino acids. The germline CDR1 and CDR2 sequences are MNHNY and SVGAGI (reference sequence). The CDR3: CASTSPGLAAGEQFF. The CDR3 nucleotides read TGTGCCAGCACCTCACCCGGTCTAGCGGCGGGTGAGCAGTTCTTC.

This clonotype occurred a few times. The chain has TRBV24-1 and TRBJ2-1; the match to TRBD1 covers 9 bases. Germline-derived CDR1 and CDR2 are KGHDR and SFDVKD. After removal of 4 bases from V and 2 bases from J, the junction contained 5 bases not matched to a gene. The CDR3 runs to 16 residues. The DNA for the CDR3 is TGTGCCACCAGTGACCAGGACAGGGGACCCTACAATGAGCAGTTCTTC. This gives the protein CATSDQDRGPYNEQFF.

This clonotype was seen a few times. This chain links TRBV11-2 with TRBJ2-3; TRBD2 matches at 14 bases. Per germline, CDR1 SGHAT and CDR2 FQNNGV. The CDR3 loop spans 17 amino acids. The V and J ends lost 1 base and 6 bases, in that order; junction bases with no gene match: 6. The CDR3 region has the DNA TGTGCCAGCAGCTTAGCGGGACTAGCGGGAGCTGCGGATACGCAGTATTTT. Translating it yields CASSLAGLAGAADTQYF.

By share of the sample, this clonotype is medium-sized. The CDR3 is CASRLGGINEQFF. The CDR3 bases are TGCGCCAGCAGATTAGGGGGGATCAATGAGCAGTTCTTC. This rearrangement joins TRBV10-2 to TRBJ2-1; TRBD1 or TRBD2 may be the D gene (6 bases each). V gave up 6 bases and J gave up 6 bases, with 12 bases separating them. From germline, CDR1 is WSHSY and CDR2 SAAADI. The CDR3 runs to 13 residues.

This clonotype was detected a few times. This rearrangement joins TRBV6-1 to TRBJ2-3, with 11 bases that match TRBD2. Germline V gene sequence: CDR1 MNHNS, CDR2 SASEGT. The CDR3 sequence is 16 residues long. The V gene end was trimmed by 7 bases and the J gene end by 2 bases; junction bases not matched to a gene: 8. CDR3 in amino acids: CASNSLAGGNTDTQYF. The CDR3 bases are TGTGCCAGCAATTCTCTAGCGGGAGGTAACACAGATACGCAGTATTTT.

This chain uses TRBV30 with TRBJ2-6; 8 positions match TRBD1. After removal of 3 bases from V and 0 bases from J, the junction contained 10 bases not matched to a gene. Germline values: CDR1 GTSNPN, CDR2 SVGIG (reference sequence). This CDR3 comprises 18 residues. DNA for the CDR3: TGTGCCTGGAGATCGTACCGGGACAGGATCTCTGGGGCCAACGTCCTGACTTTC. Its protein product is CAWRSYRDRISGANVLTF. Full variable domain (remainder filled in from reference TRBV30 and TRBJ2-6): SQTIHQWPATLVQPVGSPLSLECTVEGTSNPNLYWYRQAAGRGLQLLFYSVGIGQISSEVPQNLSASRPQDRQFILSSKKLLLSDSGFYLCAWRSYRDRISGANVLTFGAGSRLTVL.